The rows below give T cell receptor beta chains drawn from one sample of a study of liver allograft versus peripheral blood T cells. TCRdb passed the reads through MiXCR, listing each CDR3 protein once. The table lists 2,000 to 3,000 distinct CDR3 sequences, approximately 15% of them singletons. All receptors come from a human patient who had a liver transplant. Some T cells may be the graft donor's. Each CDR3 is given with its conserved first and last residue. D genes are given only for firm matches. Rows give clone size only sometimes, using once, few, many, or a class for an expanded clone.

j_call	cdr3_length	v_call	d_call	clone_size	cdr3_nt	cdr3_aa
TRBJ2-1	15	TRBV30	TRBD1	NA	TGTGCCTGGAGTGTTCGGGGACAGGGTTACAATGAGCAGTTCTTC	CAWSVRGQGYNEQFF
TRBJ2-4	17	TRBV19	NA	medium-sized	TGTGCCAGTAGTATAGGGCGGCTCCGGGCTGGCAAAAACATTCAGTACTTC	CASSIGRLRAGKNIQYF
TRBJ1-1	13	TRBV20-1	TRBD1	NA	TGCAGTGCTAGAGACCACGGACAGGCCGAAGCTTTCTTT	CSARDHGQAEAFF
TRBJ1-6	14	TRBV5-6	NA	few	TGTGCCAGCAGCTCGGACTATGGGGACTCACCCCTCCACTTT	CASSSDYGDSPLHF
TRBJ1-1	13	TRBV15	NA	medium-sized	TGTGCCACCAGCAGCGACTGGAACACTGAAGCTTTCTTT	CATSSDWNTEAFF
TRBJ1-1	16	TRBV6-5	NA	medium-sized	TGTGCCAGCAGTTACTCGCAAGGATTGATGAACACTGAAGCTTTCTTT	CASSYSQGLMNTEAFF
TRBJ2-7	12	TRBV10-3	NA	medium-sized	TGTGCCATCAGTGAGGGGGGCTACGAGCAGTACTTC	CAISEGGYEQYF
TRBJ1-5	16	TRBV20-1	TRBD1	few	TGCAGTGCTAGTCACTGGGACAGGGGAAGCAATCAGCCCCAGCATTTT	CSASHWDRGSNQPQHF
TRBJ2-3	14	TRBV6-1	TRBD2	large	TGTGCCAGCAGTGAACCAGCGGGGGGAGATACGCAGTATTTT	CASSEPAGGDTQYF
TRBJ2-7	13	TRBV10-3	TRBD1	medium-sized	TGTGCCATCAGGGGGGACAGCCCCTACGAGCAGTACTTC	CAIRGDSPYEQYF
TRBJ1-6	14	TRBV30	TRBD1	medium-sized	TGTGCCTGGAGTGTAGACAGGGATAATTCACCCCTCCACTTT	CAWSVDRDNSPLHF
TRBJ1-2	12	TRBV24-1	NA	medium-sized	TGTGCCACCAGTCCAGGGTCTTATGGCTACACCTTC	CATSPGSYGYTF
TRBJ1-2	14	TRBV6-2/TRBV6-3	NA	few	TGTGCCAGCAGTTATTTATTGCCCGGGCATGGCTACACCTTC	CASSYLLPGHGYTF
TRBJ1-4	15	TRBV5-6	TRBD1	medium-sized	TGTGCCAGCAGCCTGGGACAGGGAGAAGGAGAAAAACTGTTTTTT	CASSLGQGEGEKLFF
TRBJ1-4	16	TRBV19	NA	NA	TGTGCCAGTAGTATGATTTCGGCAGGGGTTTCTGAAAAACTGTTTTTT	CASSMISAGVSEKLFF
TRBJ2-7	14	TRBV11-1	TRBD1	medium-sized	TGTGCCAGCAGCCTACAGGGGGGATTATACGAGCAGTACTTC	CASSLQGGLYEQYF
TRBJ2-7	13	TRBV27	NA	medium-sized	TGTGCCAGCAGCATTCGTATCTCCTACGAGCAGTACTTC	CASSIRISYEQYF
TRBJ1-2	13	TRBV28	TRBD1	NA	TGTGCCAGCAGTTTATGGGGACAGGGCGGTTACACCTTC	CASSLWGQGGYTF
TRBJ1-6	15	TRBV19	TRBD1	medium-sized	TGTGCCAGTAGTCCCCGGACAGGCCATAATTCACCCCTCCACTTT	CASSPRTGHNSPLHF
TRBJ1-5	13	TRBV10-3	NA	medium-sized	TGTGCCATCAGTGAATCCTCGGTGCAGCCCCAGCATTTT	CAISESSVQPQHF
TRBJ1-2	12	TRBV19	TRBD1	medium-sized	TGTGCCAGTAGTATGGACAGGGAAGGCTACACCTTC	CASSMDREGYTF
TRBJ1-6	14	TRBV12-3/TRBV12-4	NA	few	TGTGCCAGCAGTTCGGGACCGCTATTTTCACCCCTCCACTTT	CASSSGPLFSPLHF
TRBJ1-2	14	TRBV19	NA	NA	TGTGCCAGTAACCCACAAGGGGCTAACTATGGCTACACCTTC	CASNPQGANYGYTF
TRBJ1-5	16	TRBV7-9	NA	few	TGTGCCAGCAGCTTTGGGTCGGGGGGGGACAATCAGCCCCAGCATTTT	CASSFGSGGDNQPQHF
TRBJ1-4	12	TRBV19	NA	medium-sized	TGTGCCAGTAGTATTGGGGGTAAAAAACTGTTTTTT	CASSIGGKKLFF
TRBJ1-1	13	TRBV20-1	NA	medium-sized	TGCAGTGCTAGGGCCAGGTGGGGCACTGAAGCTTTCTTT	CSARARWGTEAFF
TRBJ1-1	14	TRBV29-1	NA	large	TGCAGCGTTGAACGGGGGAGTGGGAACACTGAAGCTTTCTTT	CSVERGSGNTEAFF
TRBJ1-1	15	TRBV6-6	TRBD1	large	TGTGCCAGCAGTTCAACAGACAGGGGAGAAACTGAAGCTTTCTTT	CASSSTDRGETEAFF
TRBJ1-2	13	TRBV6-5	NA	medium-sized	TGTGCCAGCAGCCCATTCGGCCAAGGTGGCTACACCTTC	CASSPFGQGGYTF
TRBJ1-2	12	TRBV19	TRBD1	medium-sized	TGTGCCAGTGGAGACAGGGACTATGGCTACACCTTC	CASGDRDYGYTF
TRBJ1-1	14	TRBV18	TRBD1	medium-sized	TGTGCCAGCTCATACGGGACAGGGGGTACTGAAGCTTTCTTT	CASSYGTGGTEAFF
TRBJ1-1	12	TRBV6-1	NA	medium-sized	TGTGCCAGCAGTGAACGGTCTAATGAAGCTTTCTTT	CASSERSNEAFF
TRBJ2-7	13	TRBV18	TRBD1	medium-sized	TGTGCCAGCTCCCCGGGACAGAACAACGAGCAGTACTTC	CASSPGQNNEQYF
TRBJ1-1	13	TRBV5-6	NA	NA	TGTGCCAGCAGCCGTTGGGGGAGAACTGAAGCTTTCTTT	CASSRWGRTEAFF
TRBJ1-1	13	TRBV18	NA	medium-sized	TGTGCCAGCTCACCGAACAGGAACACTGAAGCTTTCTTT	CASSPNRNTEAFF
TRBJ1-4	13	TRBV5-4	NA	medium-sized	TGTGCCAGCAGCTTCACAGCCCGCGAAAAACTGTTTTTT	CASSFTAREKLFF
TRBJ2-7	14	TRBV6-1	TRBD1	NA	TGTGCCAGCACCGACAGGGGGTCTGGGAACGAGCAGTACTTC	CASTDRGSGNEQYF
TRBJ2-1	15	TRBV18	NA	medium-sized	TGTGCCAGCTCACCACCGGGAGGGGGAGACAATGAGCAGTTCTTC	CASSPPGGGDNEQFF
TRBJ1-2	13	TRBV24-1	NA	NA	TGTGCCACCAGAGGAGGGTCCTTTGATGGCTACACCTTC	CATRGGSFDGYTF
TRBJ1-6	15	TRBV27	NA	few	TGTGCCAGCAGTGTGCGCCCCAGGGCGTATTCACCCCTCCACTTT	CASSVRPRAYSPLHF
TRBJ1-1	16	TRBV15	NA	NA	TGTGCCACCAGCAGTTACGGAGGCGGGGCTAACACTGTAGCTTTCTTT	CATSSYGGGANTVAFF